This is a list of T cell receptor beta chains from one sample in a study of neurological immune-mediated disorders. Each CDR3 protein is one row after TCRdb ran MiXCR on the 5' RACE reads. Of around 49,000 distinct CDR3 sequences in the sample, approximately 14% were seen once. The sequencing input was PBMCs. All receptors derive from a male donor with HTLV-1-associated myelopathy (HAM/TSP). CDR3s include the opening cysteine and the closing phenylalanine or tryptophan. D genes are given only for firm matches. The size of a clone is reported for some rows only, either as once, few or many, or as a class for expanded clones.

V gene,clone size,D gene,J gene,CDR3 DNA,CDR3 protein
TRBV12-3/TRBV12-4,many,TRBD2,TRBJ2-1,TGTGCCAGCAGCCCGGGACTAGCGGGGGGGAGGAATGAGCAGTTCTTC,CASSPGLAGGRNEQFF
TRBV7-2,many,.,TRBJ1-3,TGTGCCAGCAGCTTAGCCCCATGGGGCACCATATATTTT,CASSLAPWGTIYF
TRBV5-1,many,TRBD2,TRBJ2-1,TGCGCCAGCAGCTTCGGACTAGCGGGGGCCGACCACTTGAATGAGCAGTTCTTC,CASSFGLAGADHLNEQFF
TRBV15,many,TRBD1,TRBJ2-1,TGTGCCACCAGCGGGACAGGGGGCCGGAATGAGCAGTTCTTC,CATSGTGGRNEQFF
TRBV18,.,.,TRBJ1-5,TGTGCCAGCTCACCAAGGGATCAGCCCCAGCATTTT,CASSPRDQPQHF
TRBV4-3,many,TRBD1,TRBJ1-1,TGCGCCAGCAGCCACGACAGGGGAGTCACTGAAGCTTTCTTT,CASSHDRGVTEAFF
TRBV5-1,many,.,TRBJ1-4,TGCGCCAGCAGCTTTGCAGGGGTTAAGGAGGAAAAACTGTTTTTT,CASSFAGVKEEKLFF
TRBV5-1,many,.,TRBJ1-6,TGCGCCAGCAGCTTGGAGCAGGGAACGAAGTCACCCCTCCACTTT,CASSLEQGTKSPLHF
TRBV29-1,many,.,TRBJ2-5,TGCAGCGTTGGGGCTGCCCAAGAGACCCAGTACTTC,CSVGAAQETQYF
TRBV27,many,TRBD1,TRBJ2-7,TGTGCCAGCAGTCCAGGGGGTTGGTACGAGCAGTACTTC,CASSPGGWYEQYF
TRBV20-1,many,TRBD1,TRBJ1-1,TGCAGTGCTCCAGGGGGCTGGAACACTGAAGCTTTCTTT,CSAPGGWNTEAFF
TRBV20-1,many,.,TRBJ2-7,TGCAGTGCCGAAGGGACCTACAGGCGGGACGAGCAGTACTTC,CSAEGTYRRDEQYF
TRBV20-1,many,.,TRBJ1-1,TGCAGTGCCGCCGGAGGCTCGCGGCCCTTTAACACTGAAGCTTTCTTT,CSAAGGSRPFNTEAFF
TRBV10-2,many,.,TRBJ2-3,TGCGCCAGCAGTCCTAATATACGAGATACGCAGTATTTT,CASSPNIRDTQYF
TRBV27,many,TRBD2,TRBJ2-7,TGTGCCAGCAGTTTATGGGCTGAGCGGGGCAACCCCTACGAGCAGTACTTC,CASSLWAERGNPYEQYF
TRBV18,many,.,TRBJ1-5,TGTGCCAGCTCACAGTCGGGAGGGAGCAATCAGCCCCAGCATTTT,CASSQSGGSNQPQHF
TRBV5-8,.,.,TRBJ1-5,TGTGCCAGCAGCTATAACCCCGGGCGGATTAGCAATCAGCCCCAGCATTTT,CASSYNPGRISNQPQHF
TRBV20-1,many,.,TRBJ2-2,TGCAGTGCTAGAAGGGGATCCCTTTACACCGGGGAGCTGTTTTTT,CSARRGSLYTGELFF
TRBV5-6,many,.,TRBJ2-1,TGTGCCAGCAGACTAGGGGGGGGCTCCTACAATGAGCAGTTCTTC,CASRLGGGSYNEQFF
TRBV18,.,TRBD1,TRBJ2-1,TGTGCCAGCTCACCAAGGACAGGGACTGACAATGAGCAGTTCTTC,CASSPRTGTDNEQFF
TRBV28,many,.,TRBJ1-2,TGTGCCAGCAGTTTTGAGTGGGGGAACAACTATGGCTACACCTTC,CASSFEWGNNYGYTF
TRBV3-1,many,.,TRBJ1-1,TGTGCCAGCAGCCAAGGGGTGACCCCGGTTACTGAAGCTTTCTTT,CASSQGVTPVTEAFF
TRBV20-1,many,TRBD2,TRBJ2-5,TGCAGTGCTAGTCTGCTAGCGGGGGGGGAGACCCAGTACTTC,CSASLLAGGETQYF
TRBV5-1,many,TRBD2,TRBJ2-7,TGCGCCAGCAGCTTAGGACTAGCGGGGACCACCTACGAGCAGTACTTC,CASSLGLAGTTYEQYF
TRBV6-5,.,.,TRBJ2-2,TGTGCCAGCGGTCAAGTGGTCACCGGGGAGCTGTTTTTT,CASGQVVTGELFF
TRBV20-1,many,.,TRBJ2-7,TGCAGCAGACCTAAAGACAACTACGAGCAGTACTTC,CSRPKDNYEQYF
TRBV5-6,many,.,TRBJ2-7,TGTGCCAGCAGCTTCCGACAGGTGGGGGAGCAGTACTTC,CASSFRQVGEQYF
TRBV7-9,many,TRBD1,TRBJ2-1,TGTGCCAGCACCTCTAGGGGGACAGGGTTCAATGAGCAGTTCTTC,CASTSRGTGFNEQFF
TRBV10-3,many,TRBD1,TRBJ2-1,TGTGCCATCAGTCCAGGGGTGGGACAGGGGGCCTACAATGAGCAGTTCTTC,CAISPGVGQGAYNEQFF
TRBV5-6,many,.,TRBJ2-3,TGTGCCAGCAGCTTGGTGTTGGGCCTCACAGATACGCAGTATTTT,CASSLVLGLTDTQYF
TRBV7-2,many,TRBD1,TRBJ1-6,TGTGCCAGCAGCTTAGTAGGACAGGGTCCCTATAATTCACCCCTCCACTTT,CASSLVGQGPYNSPLHF
TRBV7-9,many,TRBD1,TRBJ2-1,TGTGCCAGCATTCTGGACAGGGGCGATGAGCAGTTCTTC,CASILDRGDEQFF
TRBV7-2,many,TRBD2,TRBJ2-1,TGTGCCAGCAGCTCCCGGGACGCCCGGGGGGGTTACAATGAGCAGTTCTTC,CASSSRDARGGYNEQFF
TRBV5-1,many,TRBD2,TRBJ2-1,TGCGCCAGCAGCTTGCAGTCTAGCGGGGGCGCACCAGGGTCCTACAATGAGCAGTTCTTC,CASSLQSSGGAPGSYNEQFF
TRBV5-1,few,.,TRBJ1-2,TGCGCCAGCAGCTTGGACGTCGGCGGATCTTTAGAAGGCTACACCTTC,CASSLDVGGSLEGYTF
TRBV2,many,.,TRBJ2-2,TGTGCCAGCAGGTCACAGGGAGCTGGGGAGCTGTTTTTT,CASRSQGAGELFF
TRBV5-1,many,.,TRBJ2-7,TGCGCCAGCAGCTTGTTCGCGGGTTCCCCCTCCTACGAGCAGTACTTC,CASSLFAGSPSYEQYF
TRBV28,many,.,TRBJ2-5,TGTGCCAGCAGTTTTCTGGAGACCCAGTACTTC,CASSFLETQYF
TRBV6-5,many,.,TRBJ2-7,TGTGCCAGCAGTACCGCGGGTCCCTCCTACGAGCAGTACTTC,CASSTAGPSYEQYF